This passage covers 20 T cell receptor beta chains from one sample sequenced in a study of CD8+ T cells in alopecia areata. Extraction of RNA preceded its reverse transcription into cDNA, which served as the sequencing template. TCRdb's copy holds only in-frame clones and misses some; the assay was immunoSEQ multiplex PCR. The sample contains around 120,000 clones, 45% to 50% of which appear only once. Sequencing input: NKG2D-low CD8+ T cells sorted from blood. Receptors originate from a human donor with alopecia areata.

The V and J genes are TRBV9 and TRBJ2-2; the D gene is possibly TRBD2 (6 bases). Per the germline V gene, CDR1 is SGDLS and CDR2 is YYNGEE. V lost 0 bases, J lost 5 bases, and 17 bases lay in between. This CDR3 is 17 amino acids long. The CDR3 loop is CASSVATWGGITGELFF. CDR3 in DNA: TGTGCCAGCAGCGTAGCTACTTGGGGCGGGATAACCGGGGAGCTGTTTTTT.

This clone was counted once. V gene TRBV4-3 combines with J gene TRBJ2-3; the D is unclear. CDR3 size: 13 residues. Germline loops: CDR1 LGHNA, CDR2 YSLEER. Trimming cost V 3 bases and J 0 bases, with 4 bases left between them. CDR3 bases: TGCGCCAGCAGCCAGTGGAGCACAGATACGCAGTATTTT. Its translation: CASSQWSTDTQYF.

The rearrangement uses TRBV2 and TRBJ2-2; TRBD1 might be the D (6 bases). Trimming stripped 6 bases from V and 6 bases from J, with 14 bases between. This CDR3 region has 14 residues. CDR1 and CDR2 (germline): SNHLY, FYNNEI. The CDR3 coding sequence is TGTGCCAGCAGGACACCAGGGGCAGCCGGGGAGCTGTTTTTT. Translating it yields CASRTPGAAGELFF.

This chain uses TRBV27 with TRBJ2-5; D is unclear. CDR3 length: 13 residues. Germline values: CDR1 MNHEY, CDR2 SMNVEV (reference sequence). Trimming pared 6 bases from V and 0 bases from J, leaving 8 bases between. The CDR3 loop reads CASRPPHQETQYF. The CDR3 DNA is TGTGCCAGCAGGCCCCCCCACCAAGAGACCCAGTACTTC.

This clone was seen a handful of times. The V and J genes are TRBV30 and TRBJ2-5, with 8 bases lining up with TRBD1. This CDR3 is 13 amino acids long. Germline assignment: CDR1 GTSNPN and CDR2 SVGIG (reference sequence). V lost 5 bases, J lost 2 bases, and 4 bases stayed unmatched. CDR3 nucleotide sequence: TGTGCCTGGTACCGGACAGGGCAAGAGACCCAGTACTTC. Translated, it gives CAWYRTGQETQYF.

The chain combines TRBV30 with TRBJ2-1; TRBD1 aligns across 9 bases. CDR1 and CDR2 (germline): GTSNPN, SVGIG (reference sequence). CDR3 size: 16 residues. V lost 0 bases, J lost 6 bases, and 9 bases stayed unmatched. CDR3 nucleotide sequence: TGTGCCTGGAGTGTTGTCAGGACAGGGGCGGGCAATGAGCAGTTCTTC. Encoded protein: CAWSVVRTGAGNEQFF.

This clone was counted between two and nine times. CDR3 region: CASSDGTDVYEQYF. The CDR3 coding sequence is TGTGCCAGCAGTGATGGGACAGATGTCTACGAGCAGTACTTC. The chain employs TRBV6-6 and TRBJ2-7, with 7 bases that match TRBD1. The CDR3 sequence is 14 residues long. Germline V gene sequence: CDR1 MNHNY, CDR2 SVGAGI (reference sequence). After removal of 5 bases from V and 3 bases from J, the junction contained 7 bases not matched to a gene.

V gene TRBV29-1 combines with J gene TRBJ2-1; TRBD1 might be the D (6 bases). Deletions cut 7 bases from V and 1 base from J, with 11 bases between. The CDR3 contains 13 residues. The germline V gene encodes CDR1 SQVTM and CDR2 ANQGSEA. CDR3 bases: TGCAGCGCAAACAGGGAATCCTACAATGAGCAGTTCTTC. The encoded protein is CSANRESYNEQFF.

This clone was observed a few times. The chain combines TRBV4-3 with TRBJ1-1; TRBD1 is a possible D gene (5 bases). The CDR3 sequence is 15 residues long. Germline V gene lookup returns CDR1 LGHNA and CDR2 YSLEER. Trimming left V 8 bases short and J 3 bases short, with 19 bases between. DNA for the CDR3: TGCGCCAGCGCCTTGGAGGGGATGGGGCACACTGAAGCTTTCTTT. Translating it yields CASALEGMGHTEAFF.

This clone was seen a single time. The chain joins TRBV4-1 to TRBJ2-1, with no clear D. Trimming left V 0 bases short and J 10 bases short, with 7 bases between. The CDR3 has 12 residues. Germline V lookup: CDR1 MGHRA, CDR2 YSYEKL. CDR3 amino acids: CASSQDPAEQFF. CDR3 coding DNA: TGCGCCAGCAGCCAAGATCCGGCGGAGCAGTTCTTC.

The rearrangement uses TRBV9 and TRBJ2-3; D remains unclear. Germline V lookup: CDR1 SGDLS, CDR2 YYNGEE. Trimming stripped 7 bases from V and 4 bases from J, with 10 bases between. CDR3 size: 12 residues. The DNA for the CDR3 is TGTGCCAGCTCTTCCCAACCAGATACGCAGTATTTT. Its protein is CASSSQPDTQYF.

The chain joins TRBV30 to TRBJ2-5, with no clear D. Germline V gene data show CDR1 as GTSNPN and CDR2 as SVGIG (reference sequence). CDR3 size: 12 residues. Trimming took off 4 bases at V and 5 bases at J, with 11 bases between the two ends. CDR3 in DNA: TGTGCCTGGACGTGGTTGGGGGAGACCCAGTACTTC. Amino acid sequence: CAWTWLGETQYF.

This clone was seen just once. The rearrangement joins TRBV6-5 to TRBJ1-1, with a possible D match to TRBD1 (5 bases). The V and J ends lost 2 bases and 4 bases respectively, with 5 bases between them. Germline V gene lookup returns CDR1 MNHEY and CDR2 SVGAGI. The CDR3 runs 12 residues. CDR3 sequence (DNA): TGTGCCAGCAGTTACGGGGGCACTGAAGCTTTCTTT. Its protein is CASSYGGTEAFF.

The chain uses TRBV25-1 and TRBJ2-1; possibly TRBD1 or TRBD2 for D (5 bases each). Germline CDR1 and CDR2: MGHDK and SYGVNS. The CDR3 spans 15 residues. Trimming pared 3 bases from V and 1 base from J, leaving 10 bases between. The CDR3 DNA sequence: TGTGCCAGCAGTGAGGGGGACGAGTCCTACAATGAGCAGTTCTTC. This translates into CASSEGDESYNEQFF. Combining the CDR3 with reference TRBV25-1 and TRBJ2-1 gives the whole variable domain EADIYQTPRYLVIGTGKKITLECSQTMGHDKMYWYQQDPGMELHLIHYSYGVNSTEKGDLSSESTVSRIRTEHFPLTLESARPSHTSQYLCASSEGDESYNEQFFGPGTRLTVL.

The chain combines TRBV7-9 with TRBJ2-3; D call uncertain. Trimming took off 5 bases at V and 5 bases at J, with 11 bases between the two ends. Per germline, CDR1 SEHNR and CDR2 FQNEAQ (reference sequence). The CDR3 loop spans 13 amino acids. CDR3 residues: CASSPVAEDTQYF. CDR3 sequence (DNA): TGTGCCAGCAGCCCCGTGGCCGAAGATACGCAGTATTTT.

The chain links TRBV5-1 to TRBJ2-3; 9 nucleotides align to TRBD1. V trimming: 7 bases; J trimming: 2 bases; junction bases outside the gene matches: 8. Germline V gene sequence: CDR1 SGHRS, CDR2 YFSETQ. The CDR3 runs to 15 residues. The CDR3 DNA reads as TGCGCCAGCCGCACCGGGACAGGGTACACAGATACGCAGTATTTT. This translates into CASRTGTGYTDTQYF.

The V and J genes are TRBV10-1 and TRBJ1-1; possible D gene TRBD1, 5 bases. V was pared by 5 bases and J by 0 bases, with 22 bases between. Germline values: CDR1 WNHNN, CDR2 SYGVQD (reference sequence). The length of the CDR3 is 18 residues. The CDR3 sequence is CASSPSPDRTTLNTEAFF. As DNA, the CDR3 is TGCGCCAGCAGTCCTAGTCCCGACAGAACTACCCTGAACACTGAAGCTTTCTTT.

V gene TRBV30 combines with J gene TRBJ2-4; tentative D call: TRBD2 (5 bases). The CDR3 consists of 13 residues. Germline V CDR1 and CDR2: GTSNPN, SVGIG (reference sequence). Trimming removed 8 bases at V and 3 bases at J, with 14 bases between. CDR3 DNA: TGTGCCGGATATTGGGGAGTCAAAAACATTCAGTACTTC. This codes for CAGYWGVKNIQYF.

This clone was counted between two and nine times. This rearrangement joins TRBV7-9 to TRBJ2-7; D unresolved. The CDR3 runs to 11 residues. V was shortened by 1 base and J by 4 bases, with 2 bases between the two germline ends. The germline V gene has CDR1 SEHNR and CDR2 FQNEAQ (reference sequence). CDR3 protein: CASSLEYEQYF. The CDR3 DNA reads TGTGCCAGCAGCTTAGAGTACGAGCAGTACTTC.

This clone was observed a few times. The chain has TRBV19 and TRBJ2-5; 7 nucleotides line up with TRBD2. In germline, CDR1 is LNHDA, CDR2 SQIVND (reference sequence). J was trimmed by 3 bases and V by 3 bases; bases with no gene match: 7. There are 15 residues in the CDR3. The CDR3 is CASSMYGLAEETQYF. In DNA form, the CDR3 reads TGTGCCAGTAGTATGTATGGGCTAGCGGAAGAGACCCAGTACTTC.